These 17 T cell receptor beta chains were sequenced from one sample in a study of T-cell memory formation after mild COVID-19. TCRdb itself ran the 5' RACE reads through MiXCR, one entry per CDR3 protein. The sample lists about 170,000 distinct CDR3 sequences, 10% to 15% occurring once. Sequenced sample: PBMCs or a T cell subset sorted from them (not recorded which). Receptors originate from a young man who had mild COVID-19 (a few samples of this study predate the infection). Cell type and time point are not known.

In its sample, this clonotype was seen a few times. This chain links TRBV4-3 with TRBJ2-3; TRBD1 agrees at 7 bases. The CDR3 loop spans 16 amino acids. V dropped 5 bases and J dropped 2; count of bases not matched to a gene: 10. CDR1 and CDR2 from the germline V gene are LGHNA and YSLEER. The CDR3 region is CASSFSRTGATDTQYF. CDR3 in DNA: TGCGCCAGCAGCTTTAGTCGTACAGGGGCCACAGATACGCAGTATTTT.

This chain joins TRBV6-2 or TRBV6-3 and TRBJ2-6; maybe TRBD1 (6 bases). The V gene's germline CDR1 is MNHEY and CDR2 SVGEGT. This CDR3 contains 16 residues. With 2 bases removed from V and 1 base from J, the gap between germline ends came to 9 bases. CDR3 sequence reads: CASSYRGNSGANVLTF. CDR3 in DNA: TGTGCCAGCAGTTACAGGGGGAATTCTGGGGCCAACGTCCTGACTTTC.

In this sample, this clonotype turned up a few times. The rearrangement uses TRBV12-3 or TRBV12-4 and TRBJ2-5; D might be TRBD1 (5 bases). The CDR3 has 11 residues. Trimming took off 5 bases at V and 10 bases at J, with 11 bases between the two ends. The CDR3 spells CASSIDRDQYF. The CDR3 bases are TGTGCCAGCAGTATCGACAGAGACCAGTACTTC.

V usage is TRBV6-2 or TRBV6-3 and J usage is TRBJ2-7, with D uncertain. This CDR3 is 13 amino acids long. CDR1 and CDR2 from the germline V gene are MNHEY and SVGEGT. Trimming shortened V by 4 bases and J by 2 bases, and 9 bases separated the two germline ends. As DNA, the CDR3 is TGTGCCAGCAGTTCCGTCCGACCCTACGAGCAGTACGTC. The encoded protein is CASSSVRPYEQYV.

The CDR3 DNA is TGCGCCAGCAGCTTGGGGGATTATAATCAGCCCCAGCATTTT. As protein: CASSLGDYNQPQHF. The chain is built from TRBV5-1 and TRBJ1-5; no clear D. The CDR3 has 14 residues. The germline V gene encodes CDR1 SGHRS and CDR2 YFSETQ. Trimming removed 0 bases at V and 4 bases at J, with 8 bases between.

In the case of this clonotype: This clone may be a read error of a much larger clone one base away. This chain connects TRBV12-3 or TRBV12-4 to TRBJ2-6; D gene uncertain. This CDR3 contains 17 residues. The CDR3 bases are TGTGCCAGCAGTTTGGCCCTGGGGTACTCTGTGGCCAACGTCCTGACTTTC. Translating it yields CASSLALGYSVANVLTF.

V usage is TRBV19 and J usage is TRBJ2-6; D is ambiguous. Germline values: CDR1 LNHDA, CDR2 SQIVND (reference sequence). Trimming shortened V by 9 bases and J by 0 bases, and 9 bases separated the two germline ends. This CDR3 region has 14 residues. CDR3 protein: CASQVSSGANVLTF. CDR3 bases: TGTGCCAGCCAGGTTAGCTCTGGGGCCAACGTCCTGACTTTC.

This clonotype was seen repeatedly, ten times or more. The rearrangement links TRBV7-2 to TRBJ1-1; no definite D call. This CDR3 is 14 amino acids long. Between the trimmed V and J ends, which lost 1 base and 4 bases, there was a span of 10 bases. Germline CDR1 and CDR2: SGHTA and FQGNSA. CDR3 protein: CASSLGAHGTEAFF. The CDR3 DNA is TGTGCCAGCAGCTTAGGGGCGCATGGCACTGAAGCTTTCTTT.

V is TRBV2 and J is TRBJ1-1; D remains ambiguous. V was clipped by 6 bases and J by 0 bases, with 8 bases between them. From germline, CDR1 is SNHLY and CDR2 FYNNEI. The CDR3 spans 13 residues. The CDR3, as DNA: TGTGCCAGCAGGGTGAGTCTGAACACTGAAGCTTTCTTT. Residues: CASRVSLNTEAFF.

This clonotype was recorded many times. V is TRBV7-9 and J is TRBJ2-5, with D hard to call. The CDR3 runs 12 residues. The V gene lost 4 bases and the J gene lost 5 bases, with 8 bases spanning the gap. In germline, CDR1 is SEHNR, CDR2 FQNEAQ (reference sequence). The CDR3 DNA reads TGTGCCAGCAGCTCTTTCCGGGAGACCCAGTACTTC. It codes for CASSSFRETQYF. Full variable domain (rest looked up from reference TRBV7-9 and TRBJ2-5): DTGVSQNPRHKITKRGQNVTFRCDPISEHNRLYWYRQTLGQGPEFLTYFQNEAQLEKSRLLSDRFSAERPKGSFSTLEIQRTEQGDSAMYLCASSSFRETQYFGPGTRLLVL.

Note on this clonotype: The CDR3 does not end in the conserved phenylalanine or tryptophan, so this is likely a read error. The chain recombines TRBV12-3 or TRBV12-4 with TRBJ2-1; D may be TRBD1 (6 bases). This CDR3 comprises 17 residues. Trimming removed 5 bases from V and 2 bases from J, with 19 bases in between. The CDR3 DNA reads TGTGCCAGCAGTCCTTCCCCCTCTCAGGGGCCCTACAATGAGCAGTTCTTA. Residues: CASSPSPSQGPYNEQFL.

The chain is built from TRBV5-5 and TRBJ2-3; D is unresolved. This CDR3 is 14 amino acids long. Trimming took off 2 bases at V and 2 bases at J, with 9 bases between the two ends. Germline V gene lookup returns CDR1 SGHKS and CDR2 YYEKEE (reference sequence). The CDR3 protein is CASSFGPDTDTQYF. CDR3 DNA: TGTGCCAGCAGCTTTGGCCCAGACACAGATACGCAGTATTTT. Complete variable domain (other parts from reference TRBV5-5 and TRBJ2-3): DAGVTQSPTHLIKTRGQQVTLRCSPISGHKSVSWYQQVLGQGPQFIFQYYEKEERGRGNFPDRFSARQFPNYSSELNVNALLLGDSALYLCASSFGPDTDTQYFGPGTRLTVL.

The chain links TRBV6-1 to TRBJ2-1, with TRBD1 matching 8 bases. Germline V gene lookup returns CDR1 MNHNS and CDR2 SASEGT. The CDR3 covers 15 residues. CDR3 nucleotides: TGTGCGGCCCAGGGGGCGGCCCTAGGCTACAATGAGCAGTTCTTC. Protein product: CAAQGAALGYNEQFF.

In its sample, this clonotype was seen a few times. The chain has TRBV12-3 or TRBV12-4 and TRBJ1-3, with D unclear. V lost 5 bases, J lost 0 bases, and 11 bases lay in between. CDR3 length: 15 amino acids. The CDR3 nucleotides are TGTGCCAGCAGTCCACAATCGAGCTCTGGAAACACCATATATTTT. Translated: CASSPQSSSGNTIYF.

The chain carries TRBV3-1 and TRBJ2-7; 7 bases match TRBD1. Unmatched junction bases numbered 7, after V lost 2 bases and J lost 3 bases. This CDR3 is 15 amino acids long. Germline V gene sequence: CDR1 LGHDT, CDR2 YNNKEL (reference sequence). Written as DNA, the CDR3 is TGTGCCAGCAGCCAATTCCTAGGGGGCGGCTACGAGCAGTACTTC. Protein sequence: CASSQFLGGGYEQYF.

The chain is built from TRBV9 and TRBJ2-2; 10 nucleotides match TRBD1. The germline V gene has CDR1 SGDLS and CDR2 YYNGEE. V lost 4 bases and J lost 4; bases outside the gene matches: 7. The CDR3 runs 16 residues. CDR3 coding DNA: TGTGCCAGCAGCCTTACCGGGACAGGGGTCACCGGGGAGCTGTTTTTT. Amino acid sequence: CASSLTGTGVTGELFF. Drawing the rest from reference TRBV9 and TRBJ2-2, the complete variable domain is DSGVTQTPKHLITATGQRVTLRCSPRSGDLSVYWYQQSLDQGLQFLIQYYNGEERAKGNILERFSAQQFPDLHSELNLSSLELGDSALYFCASSLTGTGVTGELFFGEGSRLTVL.

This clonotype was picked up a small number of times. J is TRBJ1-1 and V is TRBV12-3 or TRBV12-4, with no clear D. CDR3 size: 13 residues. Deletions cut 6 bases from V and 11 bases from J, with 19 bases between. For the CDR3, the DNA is TGTGCCAGCAGGTCCCAGGAGTCGCCTTGGGCTTTCTTT. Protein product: CASRSQESPWAFF.